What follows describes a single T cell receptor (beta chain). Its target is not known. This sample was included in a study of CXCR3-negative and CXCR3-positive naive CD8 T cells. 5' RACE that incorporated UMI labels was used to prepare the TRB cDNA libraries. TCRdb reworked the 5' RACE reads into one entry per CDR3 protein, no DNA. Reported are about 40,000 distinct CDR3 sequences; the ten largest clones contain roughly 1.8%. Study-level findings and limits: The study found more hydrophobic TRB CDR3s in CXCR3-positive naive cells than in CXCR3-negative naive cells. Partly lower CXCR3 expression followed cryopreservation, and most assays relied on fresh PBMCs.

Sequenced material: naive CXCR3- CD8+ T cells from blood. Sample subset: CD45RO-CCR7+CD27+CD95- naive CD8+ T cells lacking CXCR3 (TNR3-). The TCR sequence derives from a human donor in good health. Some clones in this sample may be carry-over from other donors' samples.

This chain's CDR3 is CSAMDTNYGYTF. The V and J genes are TRBV29-1 and TRBJ1-2; the D gene TCRdb calls, TRBD1, cannot be checked with no DNA. CDR3 length: 12 amino acids. Germline V gives CDR1 SQVTM, CDR2 ANQGSEA.